The rows below give T cell receptor beta chains drawn from one sample of a study of shared clonotypes between healthy human individuals. Only in-frame clones appear in the TCRdb table, and some are missing; sequencing was by immunoSEQ multiplex PCR. Of about 550,000 clones in the sample, about 95% are singletons; the top ten hold around 0.11%. Sequenced sample: naive CD8+ T cells sorted from blood. Every receptor here comes from a woman younger than 45 in good health. CDR3s include the opening cysteine and the closing phenylalanine or tryptophan. The order of the fields is J gene, V gene, clone size, D gene, CDR3 protein, CDR3 DNA. The D gene is left open where the match is weak. Only part of the rows carry a size: once, few, many, or a class if the clone is expanded.

TRBJ2-7	TRBV5-1	-	-	CASSLEFFPEQYF	TGCGCCAGCAGCTTGGAGTTTTTCCCCGAGCAGTACTTC
TRBJ2-7	TRBV13	-	-	CASSLVGGIYEQYF	TGTGCCAGCAGCTTAGTTGGGGGGATCTACGAGCAGTACTTC
TRBJ2-7	TRBV5-1	-	-	CASSLFDVREQYF	TGCGCCAGCAGCTTGTTTGATGTTCGGGAGCAGTACTTC
TRBJ1-2	TRBV7-6	-	-	CASSLGPRPYDGYTF	TGTGCCAGCAGTTTAGGGCCCCGTCCCTATGATGGCTACACCTTC
TRBJ2-6	TRBV19	-	TRBD1	CASSARDRLINVLTF	TGTGCCAGTAGTGCACGGGACAGGCTGATTAACGTCCTGACTTTC
TRBJ2-1	TRBV7-9	-	-	CASSRGGQTYNEQFF	TGTGCCAGCAGTCGGGGGGGACAGACCTACAATGAGCAGTTCTTC
TRBJ2-7	TRBV14	-	TRBD2	CASSQGLAGVVSVREQYF	TGTGCCAGCAGCCAAGGACTAGCGGGAGTTGTCTCGGTGAGGGAGCAGTACTTC
TRBJ1-1	TRBV10-3	-	-	CAISDLDIYTEAFF	TGTGCCATCAGTGACCTGGACATTTACACTGAAGCTTTCTTT
TRBJ2-1	TRBV29-1	-	-	CSVEAGDLSLKQFF	TGCAGCGTTGAAGCGGGCGACCTATCCTTGAAGCAGTTCTTC
TRBJ2-5	TRBV28	once	-	CASSFPTGGEQYF	TGTGCCAGCAGTTTCCCAACAGGAGGAGAGCAGTACTTC
TRBJ2-7	TRBV7-2	-	TRBD2	CASSFGTSGLYEQYF	TGTGCCAGCAGCTTCGGGACTAGCGGCCTCTACGAGCAGTACTTC
TRBJ2-7	TRBV7-8	-	-	CASSLEQAHEQYF	TGTGCCAGCAGCTTAGAACAGGCCCACGAGCAGTACTTC
TRBJ2-5	TRBV7-9	once	-	CASSPRPYGEETQYF	TGTGCCAGCAGCCCTCGACCCTATGGCGAAGAGACCCAGTACTTC
TRBJ2-7	TRBV19	-	TRBD1	CASSPHGDRTNYEQYF	TGTGCCAGTAGCCCACATGGGGACAGGACAAACTACGAGCAGTACTTC
TRBJ2-7	TRBV27	-	-	CASSLSGSPYEQYF	TGTGCCAGCAGTTTATCAGGGAGCCCCTACGAGCAGTACTTC
TRBJ1-2	TRBV5-6	-	TRBD1	CASSSDRGYGYTF	TGTGCCAGCAGCTCCGACAGGGGGTATGGCTACACCTTC
TRBJ2-1	TRBV11-2	once	-	CASSSESESSYNEQFF	TGTGCCAGCAGCTCGGAAAGCGAGTCCTCCTACAATGAGCAGTTCTTC
TRBJ2-1	TRBV19	-	TRBD2	CASSLLAGAYNEQFF	TGTGCCAGTAGTTTACTAGCGGGAGCCTACAATGAGCAGTTCTTC
TRBJ2-5	TRBV5-1	once	TRBD1	CASSLWDRKETQYF	TGCGCCAGCAGCCTCTGGGACAGAAAAGAGACCCAGTACTTC
TRBJ2-1	TRBV27	-	-	CASSLAGSYNEQFF	TGTGCCAGCAGCCTGGCGGGGTCCTACAATGAGCAGTTCTTC
TRBJ2-7	TRBV7-9	-	-	CASSLGASPHEQYF	TGTGCCAGCAGCTTAGGAGCCAGCCCCCACGAGCAGTACTTC
TRBJ2-5	TRBV5-7	-	TRBD1	CASSFGRDSQETQYF	TGTGCCAGCAGCTTCGGCCGGGACAGCCAAGAGACCCAGTACTTC
TRBJ2-1	TRBV13	-	-	CASSLSGNEQFF	TGTGCCAGCAGCTTATCTGGCAATGAGCAGTTCTTC
TRBJ2-7	TRBV27	once	-	CASSFSSGYEQYF	TGTGCCAGCAGTTTTTCATCTGGGTACGAGCAGTACTTC
TRBJ2-4	TRBV2	-	TRBD2	CASSEGLEGIQYF	TGTGCCAGCAGTGAGGGACTAGAGGGCATTCAGTACTTC
TRBJ2-2	TRBV29-1	-	TRBD2	CSVEILAGVTGELFF	TGCAGCGTTGAGATACTAGCGGGAGTAACCGGGGAGCTGTTTTTT
TRBJ2-7	TRBV9	-	TRBD2	CASSQGLAGAYEQYF	TGTGCCAGCAGCCAGGGACTAGCGGGGGCCTACGAGCAGTACTTC
TRBJ1-1	TRBV28	-	TRBD1	CASSGPGQLNTEAFF	TGTGCCAGCAGTGGACCGGGACAGTTGAACACTGAAGCTTTCTTT
TRBJ2-7	TRBV10-1	-	-	CASSGRRTHEQYF	TGCGCCAGCAGCGGGCGGAGAACGCACGAGCAGTACTTC
TRBJ2-4	TRBV9	-	-	CASSVGESPAGAKNIQYF	TGTGCCAGCAGCGTAGGCGAGAGCCCGGCGGGGGCCAAAAACATTCAGTACTTC
TRBJ2-7	TRBV28	-	-	CASSRVVDEQYF	TGTGCCAGCAGTAGGGTGGTCGACGAGCAGTACTTC
TRBJ2-7	TRBV27	-	TRBD2	CASSPGTSGYEQYF	TGTGCCAGCAGCCCCGGGACTAGCGGCTACGAGCAGTACTTC